This is a list of T cell receptor beta chains from one sample in a study of cytomegalovirus exposure and HLA in healthy donors. The repertoire was sequenced with immunoSEQ multiplex PCR; TCRdb's copy has only in-frame clones and lacks some. The data show fewer than 90,000 clones, with about four fifths seen just once and around an eighth held by the top ten. The sequenced material came from PBMCs. The receptors shown here come from a woman under 30 in good health and CMV-seropositive. CDR3s include the opening cysteine and the closing phenylalanine or tryptophan. A D gene is named only where the DNA matches it firmly. Clone size, where shown, is once, few, many, or a class for clones that have expanded.

V,D,size,J,CDR3,DNA
TRBV28,NA,once,TRBJ2-3,CASSRGEPSTDTQYF,TGTGCCAGCAGCCGCGGGGAGCCTAGCACAGATACGCAGTATTTT
TRBV7-2,NA,NA,TRBJ2-7,CASSLVEVPSYEQYF,TGTGCCAGCAGCTTAGTCGAGGTGCCCTCCTACGAGCAGTACTTC
TRBV28,NA,NA,TRBJ2-7,CASSLSHEQYF,TGTGCCAGCAGTTTAAGCCACGAGCAGTACTTC
TRBV5-4,TRBD1,NA,TRBJ1-6,CASTRGTDIYNSPLHF,TGTGCCAGCACCCGGGGGACAGATATTTATAATTCACCCCTCCACTTT
TRBV9,NA,NA,TRBJ1-1,CASSAGGVHTEAFF,TGTGCCAGCAGCGCCGGAGGGGTCCACACTGAAGCTTTCTTT
TRBV7-2,TRBD1,NA,TRBJ2-7,CASSSGQAFYEQYF,TGTGCCAGCAGCTCCGGACAGGCCTTCTACGAGCAGTACTTC
TRBV7-2,TRBD2,NA,TRBJ2-3,CASSLIGLATTDTQYF,TGTGCCAGCAGCTTAATAGGACTAGCGACCACAGATACGCAGTATTTT
TRBV28,NA,once,TRBJ1-2,CASSLGAGVNYGYTF,TGTGCCAGCAGCTTAGGGGCAGGCGTTAACTATGGCTACACCTTC
TRBV5-8,NA,NA,TRBJ1-5,CASSFWGGQPQHF,TGTGCCAGCAGCTTTTGGGGGGGCCAGCCCCAGCATTTT
TRBV6-1,NA,few,TRBJ1-2,CASRPETHYGYTF,TGTGCCAGCAGGCCAGAGACACACTATGGCTACACCTTC
TRBV7-8,NA,NA,TRBJ2-3,CASSLASAGAADTQYF,TGTGCCAGCAGCTTAGCGTCCGCGGGGGCGGCAGATACGCAGTATTTT
TRBV7-9,NA,once,TRBJ1-5,CASNNMGDGTSGQPQHF,TGTGCCAGCAATAATATGGGGGACGGGACATCTGGGCAGCCCCAGCATTTT
TRBV6-4,TRBD2,NA,TRBJ2-3,CASSGSGGPDTQYF,TGTGCCAGCAGTGGGAGCGGGGGGCCCGATACGCAGTATTTT
TRBV7-9,TRBD1,NA,TRBJ2-7,CASSVLLGTDSLYEQYF,TGTGCCAGCAGCGTCCTGCTTGGGACAGATTCCCTCTACGAGCAGTACTTC
TRBV4-3,NA,NA,TRBJ1-2,CASSQGTQDYGYTF,TGCGCCAGCAGCCAAGGAACCCAGGACTATGGCTACACCTTC
TRBV27,NA,NA,TRBJ2-7,CASSPGMGALSYEQYF,TGTGCCAGCAGTCCGGGCATGGGGGCCCTCTCCTACGAGCAGTACTTC
TRBV6-4,NA,NA,TRBJ2-5,CASSDSGSLQETQYF,TGTGCCAGCAGTGACTCCGGGAGCCTCCAAGAGACCCAGTACTTC